This T cell receptor (beta chain) appears in the sequencing data of a study of PD-L1 blockade in urothelial cancer. Study-level background: Patients' atezolizumab regimen, 1,200 mg intravenously every 3 weeks, began in the mid-2010s. About 90% of the roughly 30 patients were men whose urothelial cancer was bladder-origin.

General observations from the study: Pretreatment TCR clonality in blood under the median foretold superior survival.

The CDR3 is made up of 16 amino acids. Per germline, CDR1 LGHNA and CDR2 YNFKEQ. Unmatched junction bases numbered 7, after V lost 0 bases and J lost 4 bases. Assay used: immunoSEQ multiplex PCR; TCRdb lists only in-frame clones, some missing. Of more than 65,000 clones listed, about 90% are singletons. Notes on this clone: Its antigen is not known.

The chain carries TRBV4-2 and TRBJ1-2; 8 bases are a match to TRBD1. The source was PBMCs, collected around atezolizumab (anti-PD-L1) treatment. The sequence came from a woman between 70 and 85 years old with urothelial cancer. CDR3 nucleotide sequence: TGTGCCAGCAGCCAAGATACGCAGGGGGCCGTCTATGGCTACACCTTC. Translating it yields CASSQDTQGAVYGYTF.